This entry lists 15 T cell receptor beta chains sequenced from one sample in a study of OX40 agonist ivuxolimab in advanced cancers. Clones were sequenced by immunoSEQ multiplex PCR, and TCRdb holds only the in-frame ones, with some missing. The sample includes approximately 79,000 clones, around 86% of them seen just once. This specimen consisted of CD4+ or CD8+ T cells sorted from blood, obtained in a trial of the OX40 agonist ivuxolimab. The receptors stem from an adult with an advanced solid tumor such as melanoma, head and neck, liver or kidney cancer.

The chain links TRBV7-2 to TRBJ2-7, with TRBD2 matching over 11 bases. The junction had 9 bases not matched to a gene; V was cut back by 8 bases and J by 3 bases. The CDR3 consists of 15 residues. The germline gives CDR1 SGHTA, CDR2 FQGNSA. The CDR3 DNA follows: TGTGCCAGCCGAGCGGGGCTAGCGGGGGGCTACGAGCAGTACGTC. Its translation is CASRAGLAGGYEQYV.

V usage is TRBV7-9 and J usage is TRBJ1-2; the D gene is possibly TRBD1 (5 bases). CDR3 length: 16 residues. The V gene's germline CDR1 is SEHNR and CDR2 FQNEAQ (reference sequence). The germline V and J ends were trimmed by 5 bases and 5 bases, with 21 bases remaining between them. CDR3 sequence: CASSRSIGARGYGYTF. The CDR3 nucleotides read TGTGCCAGCAGCCGGAGTATCGGGGCGCGGGGGTATGGCTACACCTTC. The variable domain in full, with the rest retrieved from reference TRBV7-9 and TRBJ1-2, is DTGVSQNPRHKITKRGQNVTFRCDPISEHNRLYWYRQTLGQGPEFLTYFQNEAQLEKSRLLSDRFSAERPKGSFSTLEIQRTEQGDSAMYLCASSRSIGARGYGYTFGSGTRLTVV.

The chain uses TRBV7-9 and TRBJ2-3; D is perhaps TRBD1 (6 bases). Germline V CDR1 and CDR2: SEHNR, FQNEAQ (reference sequence). With 5 bases removed from V and 5 bases from J, the gap between germline ends came to 14 bases. This CDR3 region has 14 residues. The CDR3, as DNA: TGTGCCAGCAGCCAGCTACAGGGCCAAGATACGCAGTATTTT. It yields the protein CASSQLQGQDTQYF.

This clone has just a few counts. This chain uses TRBV19 with TRBJ1-4; D is undetermined. Trimming took off 5 bases at V and 7 bases at J, with 8 bases between the two ends. The CDR3 covers 12 residues. CDR1 and CDR2 from the germline V gene are LNHDA and SQIVND (reference sequence). The CDR3 sequence: CASSDAGEKLFF. The CDR3 nucleotides are TGTGCCAGTAGTGATGCGGGTGAAAAACTGTTTTTT.

The gene calls are TRBV27 and TRBJ2-2; TRBD2 might be the D (7 bases). Germline CDR1 reads MNHEY; CDR2 reads SMNVEV (reference sequence). This CDR3 region has 17 residues. The V and J ends lost 3 bases and 0 bases respectively, with 14 bases between them. DNA of the CDR3: TGTGCCAGCAGTTTGGGGGGGGGACAAGCGAACACCGGGGAGCTGTTTTTT. This encodes CASSLGGGQANTGELFF.

CDR3 amino acids: CASSPTWTENSNQPQHF. CDR3 bases: TGTGCCAGCAGCCCCACCTGGACAGAGAATAGCAATCAGCCCCAGCATTTT. The V and J genes are TRBV7-9 and TRBJ1-5, with D possibly being TRBD1 (6 bases). Germline V gene sequence: CDR1 SEHNR, CDR2 FQNEAQ (reference sequence). CDR3 length equals 17 residues. The germline V and J ends were trimmed by 5 bases and 0 bases, with 17 bases remaining between them.

This sequence joins TRBV2 and TRBJ2-6; no definite D call. Germline assignment: CDR1 SNHLY and CDR2 FYNNEI. This CDR3 spans 12 amino acids. V was clipped by 6 bases and J by 3 bases, with 3 bases between them. The CDR3: CASRVGANVLTF. CDR3 coding DNA: TGTGCCAGCAGGGTTGGGGCCAACGTCCTGACTTTC.

This clone appeared a single time. This rearrangement joins TRBV10-3 to TRBJ1-1; D perhaps matches TRBD1 (6 bases). Trimming shortened V by 3 bases and J by 1 base, and 9 bases separated the two germline ends. The CDR3 consists of 14 residues. Germline assignment: CDR1 ENHRY and CDR2 SYGVKD. DNA of the CDR3: TGTGCCATCAGTGAACACAGGGAGAACACTGAAGCTTTCTTT. Its translation is CAISEHRENTEAFF.

The rearrangement joins TRBV7-2 to TRBJ2-7, with D tentatively TRBD1 (5 bases). The germline gives CDR1 SGHTA, CDR2 FQGNSA. Trimming removed 3 bases at V and 7 bases at J, with 13 bases between. The CDR3 extends over 13 amino acids. The CDR3 loop reads CASSLVGPGEQYV. CDR3 nucleotides: TGTGCCAGCAGCTTGGTGGGGCCGGGTGAGCAGTACGTC.

V gene TRBV7-8 combines with J gene TRBJ2-7; the match to TRBD2 covers 15 bases. The CDR3 runs to 18 residues. V lost 5 bases, J lost 2 bases, and 10 bases stayed unmatched. Germline V CDR1 and CDR2: SGHVS, FQNEAQ. CDR3 amino acids: CASSQDGLAGGNTYEQYV. The CDR3 DNA is TGTGCCAGCAGCCAGGATGGACTAGCGGGGGGGAATACCTACGAGCAGTACGTC.

The V and J genes are TRBV11-3 and TRBJ2-2; 10 bases fit TRBD1. With V trimmed by 3 bases and J by 4 bases, 5 bases remained unmatched. Germline CDR1 and CDR2: SGHNT and YENEEA. The CDR3 runs 16 residues. The CDR3 loop is CASSLGTGVATGELFF. CDR3 sequence (DNA): TGTGCCAGCAGCTTGGGGACAGGGGTCGCCACCGGGGAGCTGTTTTTT. Combining the CDR3 with reference TRBV11-3 and TRBJ2-2 gives the whole variable domain EAGVVQSPRYKIIEKKQPVAFWCNPISGHNTLYWYLQNLGQGPELLIRYENEEAVDDSQLPKDRFSAERLKGVDSTLKIQPAELGDSAVYLCASSLGTGVATGELFFGEGSRLTVL.

The chain has TRBV6-6 and TRBJ2-7; D perhaps matches TRBD2 (5 bases). CDR3 size: 13 residues. V was pared by 4 bases and J by 6 bases, with 13 bases between. Per germline, CDR1 MNHNY and CDR2 SVGAGI (reference sequence). The CDR3 loop reads CASSWLGAGEQYV. The DNA of the CDR3 is TGTGCCAGCAGTTGGCTGGGAGCTGGCGAGCAGTACGTC.

This chain joins TRBV9 and TRBJ1-1; the match to TRBD1 covers 8 bases. The CDR3 has 14 amino acids. V dropped 4 bases and J dropped 1; count of bases not matched to a gene: 3. Germline V gene lookup returns CDR1 SGDLS and CDR2 YYNGEE. CDR3 amino acids: CASSPGQGNTEAFF. The CDR3 DNA is TGTGCCAGCAGCCCAGGACAGGGGAACACTGAAGCTTTCTTT.

The chain carries TRBV7-2 and TRBJ2-6, with 7 bases fitting TRBD1. From germline, CDR1 is SGHTA and CDR2 FQGNSA. CDR3 length equals 15 residues. V lost 3 bases, J lost 2 bases, and 1 base stayed unmatched. CDR3 sequence reads: CASSLQGAGANVLTF. The CDR3 DNA reads as TGTGCCAGCAGCTTGCAGGGGGCTGGGGCCAACGTCCTGACTTTC. Supplemented by reference TRBV7-2 and TRBJ2-6, the full variable domain reads GAGVSQSPSNKVTEKGKDVELRCDPISGHTALYWYRQSLGQGLEFLIYFQGNSAPDKSGLPSDRFSAERTGGSVSTLTIQRTQQEDSAVYLCASSLQGAGANVLTFGAGSRLTVL.

The chain joins TRBV11-2 to TRBJ1-5, with D possibly TRBD1 on 5 matching bases. CDR1 SGHAT and CDR2 FQNNGV come from the germline V gene. The ends were cut back, 4 bases at V and 1 base at J, with 5 bases in the middle. The CDR3 consists of 13 residues. Written as DNA, the CDR3 is TGTGCCAGCAGCTGGGGCAGCAATCAGCCCCAGCATTTT. This codes for CASSWGSNQPQHF. Variable domain in full (rest from reference TRBV11-2 and TRBJ1-5): EAGVAQSPRYKIIEKRQSVAFWCNPISGHATLYWYQQILGQGPKLLIQFQNNGVVDDSQLPKDRFSAERLKGVDSTLKIQPAKLEDSAVYLCASSWGSNQPQHFGDGTRLSIL.